Listed here are 7 T cell receptor beta chains from one sample, sequenced in a study of blood T cells in healthy people across ages. Combining a sample-barcoded 5' primer with a J-beta primer mix, a second PCR ran for about 7 to 11 cycles. TCRdb re-called the 5' RACE reads with MiXCR, one entry per CDR3 protein. The table shows hundreds of thousands of distinct CDR3 sequences, with less than 40% occurring only once. The sample consisted of blood. The receptor set was obtained from a woman of 80 years or more in good health.

This clonotype was counted many times. V gene TRBV7-2 combines with J gene TRBJ1-2; a weak D match, TRBD1 (6 bases). Per germline, CDR1 SGHTA and CDR2 FQGNSA. The length of the CDR3 is 13 residues. The ends were cut back, 4 bases at V and 7 bases at J, with 13 bases in the middle. The CDR3 sequence is CASSSQGLGGYTF. In nucleotides, the CDR3 is TGTGCCAGCAGCTCGCAGGGGTTGGGTGGCTACACCTTC.

The chain recombines TRBV20-1 with TRBJ1-2; the D gene is possibly TRBD1 (6 bases). Germline V gene sequence: CDR1 DFQATT, CDR2 SNEGSKA (reference sequence). V lost 4 bases and J lost 6, with 15 bases in between. The CDR3 has 13 residues. The CDR3 sequence is CSAIFGGQNGYTF. The CDR3 DNA follows: TGCAGTGCTATCTTCGGGGGGCAGAATGGCTACACCTTC.

This clonotype was detected many times. The chain couples TRBV7-2 to TRBJ2-1; 7 bases fit TRBD2. With V trimmed by 2 bases and J by 6 bases, 7 bases remained unmatched. CDR3 length: 15 amino acids. CDR1 is SGHTA and CDR2 is FQGNSA in the germline V gene. The CDR3 reads CASSLWGGESNEQFF. CDR3 sequence (DNA): TGTGCCAGCAGCTTATGGGGGGGTGAATCCAATGAGCAGTTCTTC.

This clonotype was recorded many times. CDR3 bases: TGTGCCAGCAGCCCCCAGGGGGCACGGCAGCCCCAGCATTTT. The encoded protein is CASSPQGARQPQHF. This chain uses TRBV28 with TRBJ1-5, with 8 bases matching TRBD1. Germline CDR1 MDHEN, CDR2 SYDVKM. The CDR3 is 14 residues long. Losses at the gene ends were 6 bases for V and 7 bases for J; bases not matched to a gene: 8.

In its sample, this clonotype was seen a few times. The genes are TRBV19 and TRBJ2-4, with D perhaps matching TRBD1 or TRBD2 (5 bases each). Per the germline V gene, CDR1 is LNHDA and CDR2 is SQIVND (reference sequence). The CDR3 runs to 14 residues. V was clipped by 3 bases and J by 14 bases, with 20 bases between them. The CDR3 nucleotides read TGTGCCAGTAGTATCCAGGGACCCGAAACGAGCAAGTACTTC. The encoded protein is CASSIQGPETSKYF.

With respect to this clonotype: A much larger clone lies one base from this, so it may be a read error. The chain is built from TRBV5-1 and TRBJ2-7; TRBD1 or TRBD2 may be the D gene (5 bases each). CDR3 length: 14 amino acids. CDR1 SGHRS and CDR2 YFSETQ come from the germline V gene. Trimming removed 0 bases from V and 12 bases from J, with 19 bases in between. The CDR3 nucleotides read TGCGCCAGCAGCTTGGGAGGGACCGCCAAAGTCCGGTACTTC. Translating gives CASSLGGTAKVRYF.

Notes on this clonotype: Just one base apart from a much larger clone, this may be a read error. This chain joins TRBV4-3 and TRBJ2-3; 7 nucleotides agree with TRBD2. Germline V CDR1 and CDR2: LGHNA, YSLEER. This CDR3 has 16 amino acids. This CDR3 is CAGSQEPGGGADTQYF. CDR3 nucleotide sequence: TGCGCCGGCAGCCAAGAACCGGGGGGAGGGGCAGATACGCAGTATTTT.